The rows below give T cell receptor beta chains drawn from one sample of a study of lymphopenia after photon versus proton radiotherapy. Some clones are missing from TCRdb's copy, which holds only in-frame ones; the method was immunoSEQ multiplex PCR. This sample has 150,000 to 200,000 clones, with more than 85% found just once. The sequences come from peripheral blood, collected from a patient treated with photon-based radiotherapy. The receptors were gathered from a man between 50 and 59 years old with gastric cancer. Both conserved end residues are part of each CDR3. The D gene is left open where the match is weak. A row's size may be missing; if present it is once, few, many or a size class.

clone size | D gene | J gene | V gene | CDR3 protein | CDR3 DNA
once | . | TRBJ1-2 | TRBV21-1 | CASSAQDRAGYTF | TGTGCCAGCAGCGCCCAGGACAGGGCTGGCTACACCTTC
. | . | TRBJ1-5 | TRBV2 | CASSGGTYSNQPQHF | TGTGCCAGCAGTGGGGGGACTTATAGCAATCAGCCCCAGCATTTT
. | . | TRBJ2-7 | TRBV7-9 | CASSPNYHEQYF | TGTGCCAGCAGCCCCAACTACCACGAGCAGTACTTC
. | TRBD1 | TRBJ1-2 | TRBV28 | CASGLTGQGNGYTF | TGTGCCAGCGGACTGACCGGACAGGGGAATGGCTACACCTTC
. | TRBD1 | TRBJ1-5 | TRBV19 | CASSIGGQGLHQPQHF | TGTGCCAGTAGTATAGGTGGACAGGGTCTTCATCAGCCCCAGCATTTT
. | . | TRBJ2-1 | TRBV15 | CATSRLYNEQFF | TGTGCCACCAGCAGGTTATACAATGAGCAGTTCTTC
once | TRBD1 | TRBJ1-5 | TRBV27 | CASSLGSTGNNQPQHF | TGTGCCAGCAGTTTGGGGTCGACAGGGAACAATCAGCCCCAGCATTTT
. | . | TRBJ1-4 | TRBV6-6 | CASSFPANEKLFF | TGTGCCAGCAGTTTCCCGGCTAATGAAAAACTGTTTTTT
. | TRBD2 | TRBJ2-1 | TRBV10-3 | CAISGTSGMVYEQFF | TGTGCCATCAGCGGGACTAGCGGGATGGTTTATGAGCAGTTCTTC
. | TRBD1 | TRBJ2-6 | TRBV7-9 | CASNIGQGNGANVLTF | TGTGCCAGCAACATCGGACAGGGTAATGGGGCCAACGTCCTGACTTTC
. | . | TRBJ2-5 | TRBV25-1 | CASSAATQERQYF | TGTGCCAGCAGTGCTGCGACCCAAGAGCGCCAGTACTTC
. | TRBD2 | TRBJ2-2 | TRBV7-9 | CASSWQAGDPGELFF | TGTGCCAGCAGTTGGCAGGCGGGAGACCCCGGGGAGCTGTTTTTT
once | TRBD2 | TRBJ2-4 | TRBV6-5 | CASSRGEPKNIQYF | TGTGCCAGCAGTCGGGGGGAGCCCAAAAACATTCAGTACTTC
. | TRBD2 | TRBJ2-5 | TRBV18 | CASSRGSQETQYF | TGTGCCAGCTCCCGCGGGAGCCAAGAGACCCAGTACTTC
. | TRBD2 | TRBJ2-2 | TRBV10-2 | CASRTSGSLGGELFF | TGCGCCAGCAGGACTAGCGGGAGTTTGGGCGGGGAGCTGTTTTTT
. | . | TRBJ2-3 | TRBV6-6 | CASGAGVASLTDTQYF | TGTGCCAGCGGGGCAGGGGTGGCCTCCCTCACAGATACGCAGTATTTT
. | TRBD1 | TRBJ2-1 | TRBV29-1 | CSVEPRDRELNEQFF | TGCAGCGTTGAACCCCGGGACAGGGAATTGAATGAGCAGTTCTTC
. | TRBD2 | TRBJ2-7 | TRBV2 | CASETSIPPEQYF | TGTGCCAGTGAGACTAGCATTCCACCCGAGCAGTACTTC
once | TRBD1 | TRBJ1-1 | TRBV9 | CASSAGTGGNTEAFF | TGTGCCAGCAGCGCTGGGACAGGCGGTAACACTGAAGCTTTCTTT
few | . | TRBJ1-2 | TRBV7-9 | CASSPVVDYGYTF | TGTGCCAGCAGCCCAGTGGTCGACTATGGCTACACCTTC
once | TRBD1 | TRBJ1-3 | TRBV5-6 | CASSLLTGGSGNTIYF | TGTGCCAGCAGCTTACTAACAGGGGGCTCCGGAAACACCATATATTTT
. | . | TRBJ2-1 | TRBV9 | CASSVGAIYNEQFF | TGTGCCAGCAGCGTAGGGGCAATCTACAATGAGCAGTTCTTC
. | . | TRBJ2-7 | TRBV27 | CASRHVNEQYF | TGTGCCAGCAGGCATGTAAACGAGCAGTACTTC
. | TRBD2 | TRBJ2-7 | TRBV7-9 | CASSLDPREGLSEQYF | TGTGCCAGCAGCTTAGACCCCCGGGAGGGCCTGAGCGAGCAGTACTTC
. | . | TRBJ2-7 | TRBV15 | CATSRVSAFYEQYF | TGTGCCACCAGCAGAGTTTCTGCCTTCTACGAGCAGTACTTC
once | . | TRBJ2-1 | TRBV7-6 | CASVPSPRTFDNEQFF | TGTGCCAGCGTCCCTTCCCCCCGGACTTTCGACAATGAGCAGTTCTTC
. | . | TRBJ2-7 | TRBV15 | CATQPLGSYEQYF | TGTGCCACCCAGCCGCTCGGCTCCTACGAGCAGTACTTC
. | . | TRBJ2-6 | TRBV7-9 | CARSPALRAGANVLTF | TGTGCCCGCAGCCCCGCTCTCAGGGCTGGGGCCAACGTCCTGACTTTC
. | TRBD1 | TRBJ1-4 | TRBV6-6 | CASSYSGTGGYEKLFF | TGTGCCAGCAGTTACTCAGGGACAGGGGGGTATGAAAAACTGTTTTTT
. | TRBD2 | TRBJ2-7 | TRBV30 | CAWVPGTSPYEQYF | TGTGCCTGGGTTCCCGGGACTAGCCCCTACGAGCAGTACTTC
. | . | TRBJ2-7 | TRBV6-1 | CASTRSYEQYF | TGTGCCAGCACAAGGTCCTACGAGCAGTACTTC
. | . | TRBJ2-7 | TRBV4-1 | CASSQDFVGSYEQYF | TGCGCCAGCAGCCAAGATTTTGTAGGATCTTACGAGCAGTACTTC